This TCR beta chain was profiled in a study of OX40 agonist ivuxolimab in advanced cancers. Study results and limitations: At 0.1-3.0 mg/kg, partial responders had clonal expansion among the lowest observed. Clonal expansion from baseline to week 6 occurred in both CD4+ and CD8+ T cells.

This clone was detected once. Its target is unknown. Profiling relied on immunoSEQ multiplex PCR, and the TCRdb table lists in-frame clones only, not all of them. The sample lists under 95,000 clones; more than 70% were seen once. Patients had blood sampled at baseline and again on cycle 4 day 1 and cycle 7 day 1. V dropped 4 bases and J dropped 3; count of bases not matched to a gene: 10. There are 19 residues in the CDR3. Germline values: CDR1 SGHDN, CDR2 FVKESK. Source: CD4+ or CD8+ T cells sorted from blood, taken in a trial of the OX40 agonist ivuxolimab. This rearrangement joins TRBV14 to TRBJ2-6, with 12 nucleotides matching TRBD2. The clonotype originates from an adult with an advanced solid tumor such as melanoma, head and neck, liver or kidney cancer. CDR3 in DNA: TGTGCCAGCAGCCTTCGCCCTAGCGGGGGGGCTAATGGGGCCAACGTCCTGACTTTC. Residues: CASSLRPSGGANGANVLTF.